Presented here are 30 T cell receptor beta chains from one specimen sequenced in a study of shared clonotypes between healthy human individuals. CD45RO-negative CD8 cells positively selected for CCR7 made up the naive population, which excluded terminally differentiated effector memory CD45RA+ cells. Profiled with immunoSEQ multiplex PCR; TCRdb holds only in-frame clones, not every one. The sample contains roughly 2.1 million clones, 85% to 95% of which appear only once. The specimen sequenced was naive CD8+ T cells from PBMCs. All receptors derive from a man in his late teens or twenties in good health. Some clones in this sample may be carry-over from other donors' samples.

This clone appeared a single time. The chain couples TRBV4-1 to TRBJ1-1, with D tentatively TRBD1 (6 bases). Germline CDR1 MGHRA, CDR2 YSYEKL. V was shortened by 4 bases and J by 1 base, with 13 bases between the two germline ends. This CDR3 is 15 amino acids long. Written as DNA, the CDR3 is TGCGCCAGCAGCCCCGTCCACAGGGAGAACACTGAAGCTTTCTTT. Amino acid sequence: CASSPVHRENTEAFF.

The gene calls are TRBV27 and TRBJ1-2, with D perhaps TRBD1 (5 bases). Germline V gene lookup returns CDR1 MNHEY and CDR2 SMNVEV (reference sequence). The CDR3 covers 12 residues. Between the trimmed V and J ends, which lost 10 bases and 3 bases, there was a span of 12 bases. CDR3 nucleotide sequence: TGTGCCACAAAGTTGGGGGACTATGGCTACACCTTC. Translation: CATKLGDYGYTF.

This clone occurred once. This chain links TRBV10-3 with TRBJ1-5, with a weak D call TRBD1 (5 bases). Germline V gives CDR1 ENHRY, CDR2 SYGVKD. The V gene lost 3 bases and the J gene lost 4 bases, with 16 bases spanning the gap. This CDR3 contains 16 residues. The CDR3 reads CAISDGPSEGNQPQHF. Written as DNA, the CDR3 is TGTGCCATCAGTGACGGGCCCTCCGAGGGGAATCAGCCCCAGCATTTT.

This chain joins TRBV7-9 and TRBJ2-5; D possibly matches TRBD1 or TRBD2 (5 bases each). Between the trimmed V and J ends, which lost 3 bases and 7 bases, there was a span of 15 bases. Germline V gene sequence: CDR1 SEHNR, CDR2 FQNEAQ (reference sequence). This CDR3 is 14 amino acids long. CDR3 in DNA: TGTGCCAGCAGCTTCCTACGGGGCGGAGGGACCCAGTACTTC. Its translation is CASSFLRGGGTQYF.

This chain uses TRBV7-9 with TRBJ2-1; D possibly corresponds to TRBD1 (10 bases). V lost 5 bases to trimming and J lost 6 bases, with 26 bases between them. The CDR3 is made up of 18 amino acids. Germline CDR1 is SEHNR and CDR2 is FQNEAQ (reference sequence). CDR3 nucleotide sequence: TGTGCCAGCAGCGCGGACAGGGGGTTAATAGCGGGAGCCAATGAGCAGTTCTTC. Protein product: CASSADRGLIAGANEQFF.

The V call is TRBV30, the J call TRBJ1-5, with D tentatively TRBD1 (5 bases). The CDR3 runs 14 residues. Germline V gene sequence: CDR1 GTSNPN, CDR2 SVGIG (reference sequence). V lost 2 bases, J lost 3 bases, and 11 bases lay in between. The CDR3 DNA is TGTGCCTGGAGTCTACGGGGGTTCAATCAGCCCCAGCATTTT. It specifies CAWSLRGFNQPQHF.

This clone turned up a few times. The chain joins TRBV5-1 to TRBJ1-1; D remains ambiguous. V shed 2 bases and J shed 7 bases, with 18 bases lying between them. This CDR3 is 15 amino acids long. In germline, CDR1 is SGHRS, CDR2 YFSETQ. CDR3 DNA sequence: TGCGCCAGCAGCTTTTCAGCACCGGTACGAGGTGAAGCTTTCTTT. It yields the protein CASSFSAPVRGEAFF.

The chain couples TRBV28 to TRBJ1-3; tentative D call: TRBD1 (5 bases). The CDR3 is 13 residues long. Germline V lookup: CDR1 MDHEN, CDR2 SYDVKM. Deletions cut 3 bases from V and 11 bases from J, with 14 bases between. Written as DNA, the CDR3 is TGTGCCAGCAGTTTGGCGGGGACGGGCGCCATATATTTT. It is translated as CASSLAGTGAIYF.

V usage is TRBV18 and J usage is TRBJ2-7, with D unclear. Germline V lookup: CDR1 KGHSH, CDR2 LQKENI. The CDR3 has 13 amino acids. With 5 bases removed from V and 4 bases from J, the gap between germline ends came to 12 bases. The CDR3 DNA reads TGTGCCAGCTCATCTACAAAGGAGTACGAGCAGTACTTC. Protein sequence: CASSSTKEYEQYF.

This clone has just one count. The CDR3 coding sequence is TGCGCCAGCAGCCATGGACTAGCTGAGCAAGAGACCCAGTACTTC. It codes for CASSHGLAEQETQYF. V is TRBV4-3 and J is TRBJ2-5, with 8 positions matching TRBD2. The CDR3 spans 15 residues. V shed 3 bases, J shed 2 bases, and the junction held 5 bases outside the gene matches. Germline lookup yields CDR1 LGHNA and CDR2 YSLEER.

This chain uses TRBV7-8 with TRBJ2-5, with TRBD1 as a possible D gene (5 bases). V was clipped by 6 bases and J by 3 bases, with 14 bases between them. Germline V gene data show CDR1 as SGHVS and CDR2 as FQNEAQ. The length of the CDR3 is 14 residues. The CDR3 here is CASSKLTVKETQYF. CDR3 in DNA: TGTGCCAGCAGTAAACTGACAGTAAAAGAGACCCAGTACTTC.

CDR3 sequence (DNA): TGTGCCAGCAGCGTAGGTGGGAACGTGGGAAACGAGCAGTACTTC. Its translation: CASSVGGNVGNEQYF. The genes are TRBV9 and TRBJ2-7; no definite D call. Looked up from germline, CDR1 is SGDLS and CDR2 is YYNGEE. V dropped 0 bases and J dropped 5 bases, with 15 bases sitting between them. The CDR3 contains 15 residues.

This clone was recorded once. The rearrangement links TRBV9 to TRBJ2-5; D unclear. CDR1 and CDR2 (germline): SGDLS, YYNGEE. The CDR3 spans 14 residues. Trimming took off 0 bases at V and 5 bases at J, with 11 bases between the two ends. The CDR3 is CASSVDRFGETQYF. CDR3 DNA: TGTGCCAGCAGCGTAGATCGGTTTGGGGAGACCCAGTACTTC.

The chain couples TRBV7-8 to TRBJ2-1; 9 bases fit TRBD2. The CDR3 runs 14 residues. Trimming cost V 8 bases and J 8 bases; bases outside gene matches: 10. From germline, CDR1 is SGHVS and CDR2 FQNEAQ. Written as DNA, the CDR3 is TGTGCCAGCTCAATAGCGGGAGCTATAGATGAGCAGTTCTTC. Translation: CASSIAGAIDEQFF.

CDR3 nucleotides: TGTGCCAGCAGCTACAGGAAGAACACTGAAGCTTTCTTT. It encodes CASSYRKNTEAFF. This chain connects TRBV7-8 to TRBJ1-1; D possibly corresponds to TRBD1 (5 bases). The CDR3 covers 13 residues. In germline, CDR1 is SGHVS, CDR2 FQNEAQ. V was cut by 4 bases and J by 1 base, with 7 bases left in between.

The gene calls are TRBV6-6 and TRBJ1-2; 9 bases line up with TRBD1. The junction had 11 bases not matched to a gene; V was cut back by 4 bases and J by 8 bases. Germline V gene sequence: CDR1 MNHNY, CDR2 SVGAGI (reference sequence). This CDR3 spans 15 amino acids. CDR3 amino acids: CASSSTGGSSGGYTF. For the CDR3, the DNA is TGTGCCAGCAGTTCCACAGGGGGCTCTTCGGGCGGCTACACCTTC.

The V gene is TRBV11-2, the J gene TRBJ1-1; D is possibly TRBD1 (6 bases). V was pared by 1 base and J by 5 bases, with 14 bases between. The CDR3 runs 15 residues. Germline values: CDR1 SGHAT, CDR2 FQNNGV. CDR3 amino acids: CASSLALRGGTEAFF. The DNA of the CDR3 is TGTGCCAGCAGCTTAGCTCTCAGGGGCGGGACTGAAGCTTTCTTT.

J is TRBJ2-5 and V is TRBV27, with D uncertain. The CDR3 runs to 14 residues. V shed 2 bases and J shed 5 bases, with 12 bases lying between them. Germline V gives CDR1 MNHEY, CDR2 SMNVEV (reference sequence). CDR3 sequence: CASSLRRAGETQYF. The DNA for the CDR3 is TGTGCCAGCAGTTTACGACGGGCCGGGGAGACCCAGTACTTC.

A single count supports this clone. V gene TRBV13 combines with J gene TRBJ2-3; 7 bases match TRBD2. The CDR3 totals 16 residues. The V and J ends lost 1 base and 3 bases, in that order; junction bases with no gene match: 7. Germline V gene sequence: CDR1 PRHDT, CDR2 FYEKMQ (reference sequence). CDR3 nucleotide sequence: TGTGCCAGCAGCTTAGTAGAGGGAGGGCCGACAGATACGCAGTATTTT. Its translation is CASSLVEGGPTDTQYF.

The chain employs TRBV6-1 and TRBJ1-5; D is ambiguous. This CDR3 spans 17 amino acids. The V gene's germline CDR1 is MNHNS and CDR2 SASEGT. V was trimmed by 2 bases and J by 0 bases, leaving 14 bases between them. The CDR3 bases are TGTGCCAGCAGTGAATGGAGAGGAGGTCATAGCAATCAGCCCCAGCATTTT. Encoded protein: CASSEWRGGHSNQPQHF.

CDR3 DNA sequence: TGTGCCAGCAGCCATTCACCTCCGACAGCTTTGAACACTGAAGCTTTCTTT. Translating gives CASSHSPPTALNTEAFF. The chain couples TRBV7-8 to TRBJ1-1, with D perhaps TRBD1 (5 bases). From germline, CDR1 is SGHVS and CDR2 FQNEAQ. This CDR3 spans 17 amino acids. The V end was cut by 5 bases, the J end by 0 bases, with 19 bases between.

J is TRBJ2-1 and V is TRBV29-1; D possibly uses TRBD1 or TRBD2 (6 bases each). Trimming took 3 bases from V and 10 from J, leaving 28 bases between them. Germline V gives CDR1 SQVTM, CDR2 ANQGSEA. The CDR3 is 17 amino acids. CDR3 sequence reads: CSVDTAPGARAGREQFF. As DNA, the CDR3 is TGCAGCGTTGACACCGCCCCGGGGGCTCGAGCAGGACGGGAGCAGTTCTTC.

The chain carries TRBV9 and TRBJ2-5; D possibly corresponds to TRBD1 (7 bases). V was cut by 3 bases and J by 5 bases, with 17 bases left in between. The CDR3 sequence is 15 residues long. Germline V gives CDR1 SGDLS, CDR2 YYNGEE. CDR3 sequence: CASSERTGRGETQYF. CDR3 bases: TGTGCCAGCAGCGAGAGGACAGGTCGGGGGGAGACCCAGTACTTC.

The chain has TRBV5-5 and TRBJ2-5, with D tentatively TRBD2 (8 bases). The germline CDR1 and CDR2 sequences are SGHKS and YYEKEE (reference sequence). This CDR3 comprises 16 residues. The V gene lost 4 bases and the J gene lost 1 base, with 17 bases spanning the gap. In DNA form, the CDR3 reads TGTGCCAGCAGCCCGGACGGGAGGGGGCGCCAAGAGACCCAGTACTTC. This encodes CASSPDGRGRQETQYF.

This chain uses TRBV6-5 with TRBJ2-2; D is uncertain. Germline assignment: CDR1 MNHEY and CDR2 SVGAGI. V lost 0 bases and J 6 bases, leaving 11 bases between the germline ends. The CDR3 is made up of 15 amino acids. The CDR3 sequence is CASSYSRGSAGELFF. The CDR3 DNA follows: TGTGCCAGCAGTTACTCGAGAGGCTCGGCCGGGGAGCTGTTTTTT.

V and J are TRBV10-3 and TRBJ1-5; no clear D. Germline V gene lookup returns CDR1 ENHRY and CDR2 SYGVKD. This CDR3 contains 13 residues. The ends were cut back, 3 bases at V and 0 bases at J, with 3 bases in the middle. The CDR3 loop reads CAISDYSNQPQHF. CDR3 sequence (DNA): TGTGCCATCAGTGATTATAGCAATCAGCCCCAGCATTTT.

This clone was detected once. This sequence joins TRBV29-1 and TRBJ2-1; possibly TRBD1 for D (6 bases). The CDR3 has 11 amino acids. Trimming shortened V by 5 bases and J by 16 bases, and 18 bases separated the two germline ends. Per the germline V gene, CDR1 is SQVTM and CDR2 is ANQGSEA. CDR3 nucleotide sequence: TGCAGCGTTCGACAGGACCACCACGTCTTCTTC. As protein: CSVRQDHHVFF.

This chain uses TRBV28 with TRBJ1-2; D gene ambiguous. The CDR3 extends over 13 amino acids. Between the trimmed V and J ends, which lost 6 bases and 8 bases, there was a span of 16 bases. Germline V gene sequence: CDR1 MDHEN, CDR2 SYDVKM. The CDR3 loop is CASSSQSKRGYTF. DNA for the CDR3: TGTGCCAGCAGCTCCCAAAGTAAGCGCGGCTACACCTTC.

CDR3 in DNA: TGTGCCAGCAGAGGACAGGGGTTGGAGACCCAGTACTTC. It is translated as CASRGQGLETQYF. This chain joins TRBV27 and TRBJ2-5, with TRBD1 matching over 9 bases. This CDR3 comprises 13 residues. The germline V gene encodes CDR1 MNHEY and CDR2 SMNVEV (reference sequence). J gave up 5 bases and V 6 bases, and 4 bases lay outside the gene matches.

The chain uses TRBV27 and TRBJ2-7; D is unclear. V lost 6 bases, J lost 2 bases, and 17 bases lay in between. The CDR3 is 15 residues long. The germline V gene has CDR1 MNHEY and CDR2 SMNVEV (reference sequence). CDR3 in DNA: TGTGCCAGCAGCAATATCGGCACTTTGGCCTACGAGCAGTACTTC. It translates to CASSNIGTLAYEQYF.